The 18 T cell receptor beta chains listed next were all sequenced from one sample in a study of blood T cell repertoires in COVID-19. Sequencing used immunoSEQ multiplex PCR; TCRdb keeps in-frame clones, though not all of them. The table includes 220,000 or so clones, less than 90% detected once. Sequenced material: peripheral blood. Receptors were obtained from a young man with active or convalescent COVID-19.

The rearrangement links TRBV28 to TRBJ2-5; no clear D. The CDR3 runs 13 residues. V lost 3 bases, J lost 3 bases, and 8 bases lay in between. Germline V lookup: CDR1 MDHEN, CDR2 SYDVKM. The CDR3 region has the DNA TGTGCCAGCAGTTTCTCTGCGGAAGAGACCCAGTACTTC. Protein sequence: CASSFSAEETQYF.

J is TRBJ2-5 and V is TRBV25-1; D may be TRBD2 (5 bases). The CDR3 has 15 residues. With 4 bases removed from V and 1 base from J, the gap between germline ends came to 13 bases. CDR1 and CDR2 from the germline V gene are MGHDK and SYGVNS. CDR3 residues: CASSAAREPQETQYF. The CDR3 coding sequence is TGTGCCAGCAGTGCGGCTCGGGAACCCCAAGAGACCCAGTACTTC.

The chain carries TRBV5-1 and TRBJ2-2, with D maybe TRBD1 (6 bases). In germline, CDR1 is SGHRS, CDR2 YFSETQ. This CDR3 has 15 residues. The ends were cut back, 0 bases at V and 10 bases at J, with 16 bases in the middle. The CDR3 sequence is CASSLDVDSYQELFF. CDR3 sequence (DNA): TGCGCCAGCAGCTTGGATGTGGACAGCTACCAGGAGCTGTTTTTT.

The chain links TRBV13 to TRBJ2-1; 11 positions match TRBD2. The V gene's germline CDR1 is PRHDT and CDR2 FYEKMQ (reference sequence). The CDR3 sequence is 18 residues long. Losses at the gene ends were 5 bases for V and 4 bases for J; bases not matched to a gene: 13. CDR3 protein: CASSPGLAVGGFYNEQFF. The CDR3, as DNA: TGTGCCAGCAGCCCGGGACTAGCGGTGGGGGGGTTTTACAATGAGCAGTTCTTC.

Comments on this clone: The identical CDR3 is also encoded by other nucleotide sequences in the sample. The gene calls are TRBV6-5 and TRBJ1-2; 9 nucleotides match TRBD1. Per the germline V gene, CDR1 is MNHEY and CDR2 is SVGAGI. This CDR3 contains 12 residues. V lost 7 bases, J lost 4 bases, and 1 base stayed unmatched. The CDR3 reads CASTGQGYGYTF. As DNA, the CDR3 is TGTGCCAGCACGGGACAGGGCTATGGCTACACCTTC.

The chain carries TRBV10-3 and TRBJ1-1; D gene unclear. The germline CDR1 and CDR2 sequences are ENHRY and SYGVKD. The CDR3 loop spans 15 amino acids. V lost 10 bases and J lost 0, with 18 bases in between. CDR3 protein: CATVRDYIVNTEAFF. For the CDR3, the DNA is TGTGCCACCGTGAGGGATTATATAGTGAACACTGAAGCTTTCTTT.

The CDR3 protein is CASSNQGNTEAFF. For the CDR3, the DNA is TGTGCCAGCAGTAACCAGGGCAACACTGAAGCTTTCTTT. The chain carries TRBV6-5 and TRBJ1-1, with D maybe TRBD1 (5 bases). The germline gives CDR1 MNHEY, CDR2 SVGAGI. The length of the CDR3 is 13 residues. Trimming removed 5 bases from V and 2 bases from J, with 9 bases in between.

The genes are TRBV28 and TRBJ2-5; D call uncertain. Germline lookup yields CDR1 MDHEN and CDR2 SYDVKM. The CDR3 totals 13 residues. CDR3 DNA sequence: TGTGCATCACGAGGCGGTGGCAAAGAGACCCAGTACTTC. It encodes CASRGGGKETQYF.

The chain is built from TRBV18 and TRBJ2-7, with 10 nucleotides matching TRBD1. The V and J ends lost 3 bases and 4 bases, in that order; junction bases with no gene match: 3. The CDR3 covers 14 residues. Germline-derived CDR1 and CDR2 are KGHSH and LQKENI. CDR3 sequence reads: CASSPDRGRYEQYF. The CDR3, as DNA: TGTGCCAGCTCACCGGACAGGGGGAGGTACGAGCAGTACTTC.

V and J are TRBV28 and TRBJ1-1; 7 positions agree with TRBD1. The CDR3 totals 13 residues. V shed 6 bases and J 8 bases; nucleotides not matched to a gene: 9. Germline loops: CDR1 MDHEN, CDR2 SYDVKM. The chain's CDR3 is CASRMGQPPEAFF. CDR3 nucleotide sequence: TGTGCCAGCAGAATGGGACAGCCGCCCGAAGCTTTCTTT. Full variable domain (rest looked up from reference TRBV28 and TRBJ1-1): DVKVTQSSRYLVKRTGEKVFLECVQDMDHENMFWYRQDPGLGLRLIYFSYDVKMKEKGDIPEGYSVSREKKERFSLILESASTNQTSMYLCASRMGQPPEAFFGQGTRLTVV.

The chain employs TRBV27 and TRBJ2-1; 7 bases map to TRBD1. Germline V gene data show CDR1 as MNHEY and CDR2 as SMNVEV (reference sequence). V shed 6 bases and J 8 bases; nucleotides not matched to a gene: 1. The CDR3 has 11 amino acids. The CDR3 sequence: CASRQGYEQFF. In nucleotides, the CDR3 is TGTGCCAGCAGACAGGGGTATGAGCAGTTCTTC.

The J gene is TRBJ1-5, the V gene TRBV28; D is undetermined. The CDR3 consists of 14 residues. CDR1 is MDHEN and CDR2 is SYDVKM in the germline V gene. With 2 bases removed from V and 4 bases from J, the gap between germline ends came to 9 bases. This CDR3 is CASSLRDGNQPQHF. The DNA of the CDR3 is TGTGCCAGCAGTTTACGGGATGGGAATCAGCCCCAGCATTTT.

This clone showed up just a few times. This chain uses TRBV19 with TRBJ2-1; 7 positions match TRBD2. Germline CDR1 LNHDA, CDR2 SQIVND (reference sequence). V was pared by 4 bases and J by 5 bases, with 11 bases of the junction left unmatched. This CDR3 is 16 amino acids long. In nucleotides, the CDR3 is TGTGCCAGTAGTAGGGAGTCGGTAGCGGGCCACAATGAGCAGTTCTTC. This codes for CASSRESVAGHNEQFF.

The V gene is TRBV2, the J gene TRBJ1-5, with D perhaps TRBD1 (5 bases). CDR1 SNHLY and CDR2 FYNNEI come from the germline V gene. Trimming left V 0 bases short and J 4 bases short, with 7 bases between. The CDR3 totals 14 residues. The CDR3 DNA sequence: TGTGCCAGCAGTGAAGCGGGGGGGAATCAGCCCCAGCATTTT. Protein sequence: CASSEAGGNQPQHF.

The V gene is TRBV7-2, the J gene TRBJ2-1; 7 bases are a match to TRBD1. Germline CDR1 SGHTA, CDR2 FQGNSA. Losses at the gene ends were 5 bases for V and 5 bases for J; bases not matched to a gene: 6. This CDR3 has 14 amino acids. CDR3 coding DNA: TGTGCCAGCAGCCCGACAGGGAAGAACAATGAGCAGTTCTTC. Amino acid sequence: CASSPTGKNNEQFF.

This clone was seen only a few times. The chain employs TRBV18 and TRBJ1-2, with 12 bases lining up with TRBD1. Germline lookup yields CDR1 KGHSH and CDR2 LQKENI. With 2 bases clipped from V and 8 bases from J, the junction kept 3 bases outside the gene matches. The CDR3 is 14 residues long. This CDR3 is CASSPFGTGGGYTF. CDR3 nucleotides: TGTGCCAGCTCACCATTCGGGACAGGGGGCGGCTACACCTTC.

CDR3 coding DNA: TGTGCCAGTAGTTTCCCGGGACAGGAAGCTTTCTTT. Its translation is CASSFPGQEAFF. This rearrangement joins TRBV19 to TRBJ1-1; 7 bases are shared with TRBD1. CDR3 length: 12 residues. V gave up 5 bases and J gave up 8 bases; unmatched junction bases: 5. Germline lookup yields CDR1 LNHDA and CDR2 SQIVND (reference sequence).

The chain recombines TRBV11-1 with TRBJ2-1, with a possible D match to TRBD2 (5 bases). CDR3 size: 14 residues. CDR1 is SGHAT and CDR2 is FQDESV in the germline V gene (reference sequence). The V end was cut by 0 bases, the J end by 4 bases, with 7 bases between. The CDR3 sequence: CASSLAGVYNEQFF. The DNA for the CDR3 is TGTGCCAGCAGCTTAGCGGGAGTTTACAATGAGCAGTTCTTC.